Below, 29 T cell receptor beta chains from the same sample are listed, as sequenced in a study of T cells in Graves' hyperthyroidism and ophthalmopathy. Amplification of TCR beta CDR3 regions was performed using RNA transcripts as template. Using the HTBI primer set, a first-round RT-PCR was run on the TCR CDR3. TCRdb reprocessed the multiplex PCR reads via MiXCR and lists one record per CDR3 protein. The data show about 570,000 distinct CDR3 sequences, 46% seen once. Sequenced input: peripheral blood or thyroid tissue (not recorded which). These receptors were collected from an adult woman with Graves' disease, either hyperthyroidism or ophthalmopathy (not recorded which).

This chain connects TRBV24-1 to TRBJ2-5; D might be TRBD2 (5 bases). With 2 bases removed from V and 5 bases from J, the gap between germline ends came to 14 bases. The CDR3 totals 15 residues. The germline V gene has CDR1 KGHDR and CDR2 SFDVKD. CDR3: CATSDSQRLRETQYF. The CDR3, as DNA: TGTGCCACCAGTGATTCTCAGAGACTACGGGAGACCCAGTACTTC.

This clonotype was counted ten times or more. The V call is TRBV6-1, the J call TRBJ2-7; D may be TRBD1 (6 bases). From germline, CDR1 is MNHNS and CDR2 SASEGT. Trimming pared 6 bases from V and 4 bases from J, leaving 13 bases between. This CDR3 region has 13 residues. The DNA for the CDR3 is TGTGCCAGCAGCCCCAGGGGTATGTACGAGCAGTACTTC. Encoded protein: CASSPRGMYEQYF.

This clonotype was observed at least ten times. The rearrangement links TRBV11-2 to TRBJ2-5; no clear D gene. Germline CDR1 SGHAT, CDR2 FQNNGV. Trimming pared 3 bases from V and 5 bases from J, leaving 13 bases between. CDR3 length: 14 residues. DNA of the CDR3: TGTGCCAGCAGCTTCTACACCGGCAGGGAGACCCAGTACTTC. Its protein product is CASSFYTGRETQYF.

The chain joins TRBV10-3 to TRBJ1-6; the D gene is possibly TRBD1 (5 bases). Trimming removed 10 bases at V and 8 bases at J, with 15 bases between. The CDR3 length is 13 residues. The germline CDR1 and CDR2 sequences are ENHRY and SYGVKD. CDR3: CASKSMGDSPLHF. The DNA of the CDR3 is TGTGCCAGCAAGTCGATGGGGGATTCACCCCTCCACTTT.

This chain connects TRBV24-1 to TRBJ2-2, with 7 bases that match TRBD1. The ends lost 3 bases at V and 4 bases at J; junction bases unmatched: 13. Per the germline V gene, CDR1 is KGHDR and CDR2 is SFDVKD. The CDR3 extends over 18 amino acids. The CDR3 protein is CATSDHFGQVERTGELFF. In nucleotides, the CDR3 is TGTGCCACCAGTGATCACTTTGGACAGGTTGAGCGCACCGGGGAGCTGTTTTTT.

The genes are TRBV20-1 and TRBJ1-5; D uncertain. This CDR3 spans 13 amino acids. Germline CDR1 and CDR2: DFQATT and SNEGSKA (reference sequence). V lost 4 bases to trimming and J lost 6 bases, with 13 bases between them. CDR3 coding DNA: TGCAGTGCTAAGGAGTTTTCGGGTCAGCCCCAGCATTTT. Translation: CSAKEFSGQPQHF.

This clonotype was seen repeatedly, ten times or more. This rearrangement joins TRBV10-3 to TRBJ2-7; 7 nucleotides align to TRBD1. The CDR3 extends over 13 amino acids. V trimming: 3 bases; J trimming: 5 bases; junction bases outside the gene matches: 4. Germline CDR1 is ENHRY and CDR2 is SYGVKD. The CDR3 nucleotides are TGTGCCATCAGTGAAAGGGGGCAAGACGAGCAGTACTTC. It yields the protein CAISERGQDEQYF.

The J gene is TRBJ2-5, the V gene TRBV12-3 or TRBV12-4; 7 positions match TRBD1. CDR3 length: 12 residues. V lost 7 bases and J lost 5; bases outside the gene matches: 4. CDR3 nucleotides: TGTGCCAGCACCAAACAGGGGGAGACCCAGTACTTC. Protein product: CASTKQGETQYF.

This sequence joins TRBV28 and TRBJ1-1, with TRBD1 as a possible D gene (6 bases). The germline CDR1 and CDR2 sequences are MDHEN and SYDVKM. This CDR3 has 16 residues. Trimming took off 1 base at V and 4 bases at J, with 16 bases between the two ends. CDR3: CASSLSIRGGFTEAFF. For the CDR3, the DNA is TGTGCCAGCAGTTTATCGATCAGAGGGGGATTCACTGAAGCTTTCTTT.

This clonotype has only one observation. The chain uses TRBV15 and TRBJ2-6; D is unresolved. CDR1 is LNHNV and CDR2 is YYDKDF in the germline V gene (reference sequence). Trimming removed 3 bases from V and 2 bases from J, with 5 bases in between. The CDR3 sequence is 14 residues long. This chain's CDR3 is CATSRGTGANVLTF. DNA for the CDR3: TGTGCCACCAGCAGGGGTACTGGGGCCAACGTCCTGACTTTC. Full variable domain (outside the CDR3, taken from reference TRBV15 and TRBJ2-6): DAMVIQNPRYQVTQFGKPVTLSCSQTLNHNVMYWYQQKSSQAPKLLFHYYDKDFNNEADTPDNFQSRRPNTSFCFLDIRSPGLGDTAMYLCATSRGTGANVLTFGAGSRLTVL.

In its sample, this clonotype was seen a few times. The chain employs TRBV5-4 and TRBJ2-5, with 9 nucleotides matching TRBD2. V shed 6 bases and J 1 base; nucleotides not matched to a gene: 13. Germline loops: CDR1 SGHNT, CDR2 YYREEE (reference sequence). The CDR3 is 17 amino acids. The CDR3 region is CASTMGGLAGSQETQYF. Written as DNA, the CDR3 is TGTGCCAGCACCATGGGCGGGCTAGCGGGATCCCAAGAGACCCAGTACTTC.

This chain links TRBV10-3 with TRBJ1-2; a possible D gene is TRBD1 (5 bases). The CDR3 runs to 12 residues. V gave up 3 bases and J gave up 8 bases, with 10 bases separating them. Germline lookup yields CDR1 ENHRY and CDR2 SYGVKD. The CDR3: CAISEGEHGYTF. In nucleotides, the CDR3 is TGTGCCATCAGTGAAGGGGAACACGGCTACACCTTC.

The rearrangement joins TRBV4-1 to TRBJ1-1; TRBD1 agrees at 7 bases. J gave up 3 bases and V 8 bases, and 9 bases lay outside the gene matches. The CDR3 is 14 residues long. Germline V gene sequence: CDR1 MGHRA, CDR2 YSYEKL. CDR3 in amino acids: CASQRQGTDTEAFF. The CDR3 region has the DNA TGCGCCAGCCAGAGACAGGGCACGGACACTGAAGCTTTCTTT.

The chain carries TRBV7-2 and TRBJ2-2; the D is unclear. This CDR3 contains 14 residues. Looked up from germline, CDR1 is SGHTA and CDR2 is FQGNSA. The germline V and J ends were trimmed by 5 bases and 8 bases, with 15 bases remaining between them. CDR3 residues: CASSQHAPRGELFF. The DNA of the CDR3 is TGTGCCAGCAGCCAACACGCCCCGAGGGGGGAGCTGTTTTTT.

This clonotype has ten or more counts. The chain carries TRBV24-1 and TRBJ2-5, with D uncertain. Trimming removed 0 bases from V and 5 bases from J, with 0 bases in between. This CDR3 is 11 amino acids long. Germline V gene sequence: CDR1 KGHDR, CDR2 SFDVKD. The CDR3: CATSDLETQYF. CDR3 coding DNA: TGTGCCACCAGTGATTTGGAGACCCAGTACTTC.

This clonotype occurred a few times. A read error may explain this, as a much larger clone is one base away. J is TRBJ2-7 and V is TRBV20-1; TRBD1 might be the D (5 bases). The germline gives CDR1 DFQATT, CDR2 SNEGSKA (reference sequence). V was clipped by 8 bases and J by 0 bases, with 20 bases between them. This CDR3 spans 15 amino acids. In DNA form, the CDR3 reads TGCAGTACATCCCGTTGGGGCGCTAGCTCCTACGAGCAGTACTTC. Its protein product is CSTSRWGASSYEQYF.

This clonotype was recorded at least ten times. This chain connects TRBV28 to TRBJ1-2; tentative D call: TRBD1 (6 bases). CDR3 length equals 13 residues. The V and J ends lost 6 bases and 7 bases respectively, with 15 bases between them. Germline loops: CDR1 MDHEN, CDR2 SYDVKM. The CDR3: CASRTPGASGYTF. The CDR3, as DNA: TGTGCCAGCAGGACCCCGGGGGCTTCTGGCTACACCTTC.

The V gene is TRBV4-1, the J gene TRBJ1-5; D gene uncertain. Germline V gene data show CDR1 as MGHRA and CDR2 as YSYEKL. The CDR3 spans 15 residues. V dropped 0 bases and J dropped 4 bases, with 10 bases sitting between them. The chain's CDR3 is CASSQDGSQNQPQHF. The CDR3 nucleotides read TGCGCCAGCAGCCAAGACGGGAGTCAGAATCAGCCCCAGCATTTT.

The count of this clonotype is one. The gene calls are TRBV7-9 and TRBJ2-4; tentative D call: TRBD1 (6 bases). V lost 5 bases and J 0 bases, leaving 14 bases between the germline ends. CDR1 SEHNR and CDR2 FQNEAQ come from the germline V gene (reference sequence). The CDR3 contains 16 residues. The DNA of the CDR3 is TGTGCCAGCAGCGACGGACAGCTTCTAGCCAAAAACATTCAGTACTTC. Translation: CASSDGQLLAKNIQYF.

This clonotype was detected many times. V is TRBV20-1 and J is TRBJ2-1; 13 bases are shared with TRBD2. The CDR3 covers 14 residues. CDR1 and CDR2 (germline): DFQATT, SNEGSKA (reference sequence). V was pared by 5 bases and J by 9 bases, with 7 bases of the junction left unmatched. The CDR3 sequence: CSAGGLAGVREQFF. The CDR3 DNA reads TGCAGTGCTGGAGGACTAGCGGGAGTCCGTGAGCAGTTCTTC.

This clonotype was recorded at least ten times. The chain recombines TRBV5-5 with TRBJ1-4; a possible D gene is TRBD1 (5 bases). Germline V CDR1 and CDR2: SGHKS, YYEKEE (reference sequence). V was pared by 4 bases and J by 2 bases, with 12 bases between. CDR3 length equals 15 residues. The CDR3 spells CASSRTRNTNEKLFF. The CDR3 bases are TGTGCCAGCAGCAGGACAAGGAACACTAATGAAAAACTGTTTTTT. The full variable domain, with the rest looked up from reference TRBV5-5 and TRBJ1-4, is DAGVTQSPTHLIKTRGQQVTLRCSPISGHKSVSWYQQVLGQGPQFIFQYYEKEERGRGNFPDRFSARQFPNYSSELNVNALLLGDSALYLCASSRTRNTNEKLFFGSGTQLSVL.

This clonotype has a count of ten or more. The gene calls are TRBV5-1 and TRBJ2-2; D is unclear. V was cut by 3 bases and J by 0 bases, with 6 bases left in between. Germline V gene lookup returns CDR1 SGHRS and CDR2 YFSETQ. This CDR3 has 14 residues. DNA for the CDR3: TGCGCCAGCAGCTCTTCGACGAACACCGGGGAGCTGTTTTTT. Translation gives CASSSSTNTGELFF.

The J gene is TRBJ1-2, the V gene TRBV29-1; 9 bases match TRBD1. J lost 4 bases, V lost 6 bases, and 9 bases had no gene match. The CDR3 covers 14 residues. CDR1 is SQVTM and CDR2 is ANQGSEA in the germline V gene. The CDR3 here is CSVAPGQGIYGYTF. DNA for the CDR3: TGCAGCGTCGCCCCGGGACAGGGCATCTATGGCTACACCTTC.

The chain uses TRBV7-2 and TRBJ2-7; no clear D gene. CDR1 is SGHTA, CDR2 FQGNSA, per germline. Deletions cut 2 bases from V and 6 bases from J, with 5 bases between. This CDR3 region has 11 residues. CDR3 region: CASSLRLEQYF. The DNA for the CDR3 is TGTGCCAGCAGCTTACGTCTCGAGCAGTACTTC.

This clonotype was seen repeatedly, ten times or more. The chain employs TRBV5-5 and TRBJ2-2, with D perhaps TRBD2 (5 bases). The CDR3 spans 13 residues. The V gene lost 3 bases and the J gene lost 7 bases, with 10 bases spanning the gap. Germline CDR1 and CDR2: SGHKS and YYEKEE (reference sequence). In DNA form, the CDR3 reads TGTGCCAGCAGCTCTAGCCCCAACGGGGAGCTGTTTTTT. It codes for CASSSSPNGELFF.

This clonotype was detected ten times or more. The V call is TRBV7-9, the J call TRBJ1-4; 12 nucleotides match TRBD1. Germline CDR1 and CDR2: SEHNR and FQNEAQ (reference sequence). With V trimmed by 4 bases and J by 5 bases, 5 bases remained unmatched. CDR3 size: 16 residues. The DNA of the CDR3 is TGTGCCAGCAGCTCCCAGGGACAGGGGGCGAATGAAAAACTGTTTTTT. Amino acids: CASSSQGQGANEKLFF. The variable domain in full, with the rest retrieved from reference TRBV7-9 and TRBJ1-4, is DTGVSQNPRHKITKRGQNVTFRCDPISEHNRLYWYRQTLGQGPEFLTYFQNEAQLEKSRLLSDRFSAERPKGSFSTLEIQRTEQGDSAMYLCASSSQGQGANEKLFFGSGTQLSVL.

The V gene is TRBV7-2, the J gene TRBJ1-2, with D possibly being TRBD1 (5 bases). Trimming shortened V by 6 bases and J by 8 bases, and 16 bases separated the two germline ends. The CDR3 extends over 13 amino acids. In germline, CDR1 is SGHTA, CDR2 FQGNSA. CDR3 DNA sequence: TGTGCCAGCAGGCCCAGGGATAAGGGGGGCTACACCTTC. It yields the protein CASRPRDKGGYTF.

The rearrangement links TRBV7-8 to TRBJ1-1; D possibly corresponds to TRBD1 (5 bases). The germline V and J ends were trimmed by 5 bases and 4 bases, with 20 bases remaining between them. The CDR3 is made up of 16 amino acids. Germline CDR1 SGHVS, CDR2 FQNEAQ. The CDR3 nucleotides are TGTGCCAGCAGCCCGAGCCCAGGGTTGGGCCTCACTGAAGCTTTCTTT. Translation gives CASSPSPGLGLTEAFF.

This clonotype was detected many times. The chain is built from TRBV4-1 and TRBJ1-6, with a weak D call TRBD1 (6 bases). V lost 3 bases to trimming and J lost 5 bases, with 14 bases between them. Germline assignment: CDR1 MGHRA and CDR2 YSYEKL. This CDR3 contains 16 residues. This chain's CDR3 is CASSQPTGRNNSPLHF. CDR3 nucleotides: TGCGCCAGCAGCCAGCCGACAGGCCGGAATAATTCACCCCTCCACTTT.